The 24 T cell receptor beta chains below all came from one sample that was sequenced in a study of shared clonotypes between healthy human individuals. Assay: immunoSEQ multiplex PCR; the TCRdb copy retains only in-frame clones and omits some. The sample contains about 2.4 million clones, 80% to 95% of which appear only once. Sequenced: naive CD4+ T cells from PBMCs. Subset specified: CD45RA+ positively selected. Receptors originate from a man aged 18 to 35 in good health. Some clones in this sample may be carry-over from other donors' samples.

This sequence joins TRBV7-9 and TRBJ1-4; TRBD1 is a possible D gene (5 bases). The CDR3 spans 15 residues. Germline CDR1 reads SEHNR; CDR2 reads FQNEAQ (reference sequence). V gave up 3 bases and J gave up 5 bases, with 13 bases separating them. CDR3 in DNA: TGTGCCAGCAGCTTTGTCCAGGGACTAAATGAAAAACTGTTTTTT. Protein sequence: CASSFVQGLNEKLFF.

The chain carries TRBV7-8 and TRBJ2-7; D is tentatively TRBD1 or TRBD2 (5 bases each). This CDR3 spans 16 amino acids. Germline values: CDR1 SGHVS, CDR2 FQNEAQ. V dropped 2 bases and J dropped 3 bases, with 17 bases sitting between them. CDR3 DNA: TGTGCCAGCAGCTTAAGAGGGATAGCAGGGCACTACGAGCAGTACTTC. Translating it yields CASSLRGIAGHYEQYF.

The V gene is TRBV5-1, the J gene TRBJ1-2; D may be TRBD1 (6 bases). The CDR3 is made up of 15 amino acids. Per the germline V gene, CDR1 is SGHRS and CDR2 is YFSETQ. V dropped 3 bases and J dropped 4 bases, with 16 bases sitting between them. The CDR3 region has the DNA TGCGCCAGCAGCTCAGACGGCCAGGGGACCTATGGCTACACCTTC. Its protein is CASSSDGQGTYGYTF.

The V and J genes are TRBV18 and TRBJ1-3; 7 bases map to TRBD1. The CDR3 has 16 amino acids. Germline values: CDR1 KGHSH, CDR2 LQKENI. V lost 1 base, J lost 4 bases, and 7 bases stayed unmatched. This chain's CDR3 is CASSPQGATQGNTIYF. CDR3 in DNA: TGTGCCAGCTCACCACAGGGGGCGACTCAGGGAAACACCATATATTTT.

This clone has a single count. The V call is TRBV6-1, the J call TRBJ1-2, with D unclear. V lost 4 bases to trimming and J lost 7 bases, with 19 bases between them. This CDR3 is 15 amino acids long. The germline V gene has CDR1 MNHNS and CDR2 SASEGT. The CDR3 DNA reads as TGTGCCAGCAGTGTCGTCGGGCCCTCCGTGGCTGGCTACACCTTC. It encodes CASSVVGPSVAGYTF.

The rearrangement uses TRBV14 and TRBJ1-2, with D maybe TRBD1 (5 bases). This CDR3 is 15 amino acids long. The ends were cut back, 1 base at V and 8 bases at J, with 17 bases in the middle. Germline V gives CDR1 SGHDN, CDR2 FVKESK. In nucleotides, the CDR3 is TGTGCCAGCAGCCAAGCCGGGACGCCTAACGAAGGCTACACCTTC. Translated: CASSQAGTPNEGYTF.

This clone was counted once. The genes are TRBV7-9 and TRBJ2-7; 7 bases are shared with TRBD1. Germline V CDR1 and CDR2: SEHNR, FQNEAQ (reference sequence). V was pared by 4 bases and J by 7 bases, with 13 bases of the junction left unmatched. The length of the CDR3 is 15 residues. The chain's CDR3 is CASSSAGTALREQYF. The CDR3, as DNA: TGTGCCAGCAGCTCCGCCGGGACAGCGCTTCGGGAGCAGTACTTC.

The chain uses TRBV18 and TRBJ1-6; 7 positions match TRBD1. Germline lookup yields CDR1 KGHSH and CDR2 LQKENI. The junction had 5 bases not matched to a gene; V was cut back by 2 bases and J by 10 bases. This CDR3 has 14 amino acids. As DNA, the CDR3 is TGTGCCAGCTCACCAACGGGACAGTACTCACCCCTCCACTTT. Translating gives CASSPTGQYSPLHF. The variable domain in full, with the rest retrieved from reference TRBV18 and TRBJ1-6, is NAGVMQNPRHLVRRRGQEARLRCSPMKGHSHVYWYRQLPEEGLKFMVYLQKENIIDESGMPKERFSAEFPKEGPSILRIQQVVRGDSAAYFCASSPTGQYSPLHFGNGTRLTVT.

This chain connects TRBV11-2 to TRBJ2-5; tentatively, D is TRBD2 (6 bases). The CDR3 has 17 residues. Germline CDR1 SGHAT, CDR2 FQNNGV. The germline V and J ends were trimmed by 3 bases and 2 bases, with 19 bases remaining between them. The CDR3 region has the DNA TGTGCCAGCAGCTTGGGCCCCCGGGGGTTGGGGCAAGAGACCCAGTACTTC. Translating it yields CASSLGPRGLGQETQYF. Looking up the rest from reference TRBV11-2 and TRBJ2-5 gives the full variable domain: EAGVAQSPRYKIIEKRQSVAFWCNPISGHATLYWYQQILGQGPKLLIQFQNNGVVDDSQLPKDRFSAERLKGVDSTLKIQPAKLEDSAVYLCASSLGPRGLGQETQYFGPGTRLLVL.

The chain carries TRBV28 and TRBJ2-3; possibly TRBD1 for D (6 bases). The CDR3 has 15 residues. Germline V lookup: CDR1 MDHEN, CDR2 SYDVKM. V lost 5 bases to trimming and J lost 3 bases, with 15 bases between them. The CDR3 loop is CASSAISTGTDTQYF. The CDR3 DNA follows: TGTGCCAGCAGTGCCATTAGTACAGGGACAGATACGCAGTATTTT.

This clone has just one count. This chain links TRBV4-1 with TRBJ2-3, with D tentatively TRBD2 (5 bases). The CDR3 covers 15 residues. Trimming cost V 1 base and J 6 bases, with 14 bases left between them. Germline V gene sequence: CDR1 MGHRA, CDR2 YSYEKL. CDR3 sequence (DNA): TGCGCCAGCAGCCAAGTTGGTCTAGCCCTCGATACGCAGTATTTT. Its translation: CASSQVGLALDTQYF.

The chain employs TRBV6-6 and TRBJ2-1, with 8 nucleotides matching TRBD2. V shed 6 bases, J shed 0 bases, and the junction held 4 bases outside the gene matches. Per the germline V gene, CDR1 is MNHNY and CDR2 is SVGAGI (reference sequence). This CDR3 region has 15 residues. The CDR3 region is CASSAGTSSYNEQFF. The CDR3 nucleotides read TGTGCCAGCAGCGCCGGGACTAGCTCCTACAATGAGCAGTTCTTC.

This chain joins TRBV28 and TRBJ2-7, with D maybe TRBD2 (5 bases). The CDR3 runs to 13 residues. Trimming removed 7 bases from V and 1 base from J, with 11 bases in between. Germline lookup yields CDR1 MDHEN and CDR2 SYDVKM. The CDR3 nucleotides read TGTGCCAGCACCCGGGAAAATTCCTACGAGCAGTACTTC. Its protein is CASTRENSYEQYF.

Regarding this clone: Other DNA sequences in the sample encode the same CDR3. V and J are TRBV9 and TRBJ1-5; 8 nucleotides line up with TRBD1. CDR3 size: 14 residues. Germline assignment: CDR1 SGDLS and CDR2 YYNGEE. V dropped 4 bases and J dropped 6; count of bases not matched to a gene: 6. DNA for the CDR3: TGTGCCAGCAGCCCCACAGGGGGGGGTCAGCCCCAGCATTTT. Residues: CASSPTGGGQPQHF. Full variable domain (outside the CDR3, taken from reference TRBV9 and TRBJ1-5): DSGVTQTPKHLITATGQRVTLRCSPRSGDLSVYWYQQSLDQGLQFLIQYYNGEERAKGNILERFSAQQFPDLHSELNLSSLELGDSALYFCASSPTGGGQPQHFGDGTRLSIL.

This clone was seen only a few times. Other DNA sequences in this specimen translate into the identical CDR3. The rearrangement joins TRBV28 to TRBJ2-7; D is undetermined. Per germline, CDR1 MDHEN and CDR2 SYDVKM. The CDR3 is 11 amino acids. Deletions cut 4 bases from V and 3 bases from J, with 4 bases between. CDR3 DNA: TGTGCCAGCAGTTCCATCTACGAGCAGTACTTC. It translates to CASSSIYEQYF. The variable domain in full, with the rest retrieved from reference TRBV28 and TRBJ2-7, is DVKVTQSSRYLVKRTGEKVFLECVQDMDHENMFWYRQDPGLGLRLIYFSYDVKMKEKGDIPEGYSVSREKKERFSLILESASTNQTSMYLCASSSIYEQYFGPGTRLTVT.

This chain uses TRBV28 with TRBJ1-2, with TRBD1 identical over 9 bases. Per the germline V gene, CDR1 is MDHEN and CDR2 is SYDVKM. The CDR3 loop spans 16 amino acids. V lost 5 bases, J lost 8 bases, and 15 bases stayed unmatched. As DNA, the CDR3 is TGTGCCAGCAGTCTAAGGACAGGGGCGGCTGGTCAGGGCTACACCTTC. Translated: CASSLRTGAAGQGYTF.

With regard to this clone: The identical CDR3 is also encoded by other nucleotide sequences in the sample. This chain links TRBV7-3 with TRBJ1-1; D possibly corresponds to TRBD1 (6 bases). V lost 3 bases, J lost 5 bases, and 10 bases lay in between. The germline gives CDR1 SGHTA, CDR2 FQGTGA. The CDR3 consists of 13 residues. CDR3: CASSFERGTEAFF. In DNA form, the CDR3 reads TGTGCCAGCAGCTTTGAAAGGGGGACTGAAGCTTTCTTT.

V usage is TRBV27 and J usage is TRBJ1-5; perhaps TRBD1 as D (5 bases). This CDR3 comprises 13 residues. V lost 6 bases and J lost 6, with 12 bases in between. CDR1 and CDR2 from the germline V gene are MNHEY and SMNVEV (reference sequence). In DNA form, the CDR3 reads TGTGCCAGCAGCCGGACAATCGGTCAGCCCCAGCATTTT. Translating gives CASSRTIGQPQHF.

The V and J genes are TRBV5-1 and TRBJ2-7; perhaps D is TRBD1 or TRBD2 (6 bases each). CDR3 size: 16 residues. V dropped 1 base and J dropped 2 bases, with 16 bases sitting between them. Germline assignment: CDR1 SGHRS and CDR2 YFSETQ. For the CDR3, the DNA is TGCGCCAGCAGCTTGTCGCCGGGGGCAGGTCCCTACGAGCAGTACTTC. Translated: CASSLSPGAGPYEQYF.

The V gene is TRBV6-6, the J gene TRBJ1-1; the match to TRBD1 covers 9 bases. This CDR3 has 16 residues. V shed 4 bases and J 1 base; nucleotides not matched to a gene: 7. The V gene's germline CDR1 is MNHNY and CDR2 SVGAGI (reference sequence). The CDR3 nucleotides read TGTGCCAGCAGTTCCGGACAGGGGAGAGGGAACACTGAAGCTTTCTTT. Amino acids: CASSSGQGRGNTEAFF.

This clone was seen just once. The gene calls are TRBV30 and TRBJ2-1; 7 nucleotides align to TRBD1. The CDR3 loop spans 15 amino acids. CDR1 and CDR2 (germline): GTSNPN, SVGIG (reference sequence). The V segment lost 1 base and the J segment 4 bases; nucleotides outside the gene matches: 7. Here the CDR3 reads CAWSGRGRAYNEQFF. In DNA form, the CDR3 reads TGTGCCTGGAGTGGTAGGGGGCGCGCTTACAATGAGCAGTTCTTC.

The chain links TRBV5-5 to TRBJ2-3; TRBD2 agrees at 13 bases. CDR3 size: 14 residues. Germline loops: CDR1 SGHKS, CDR2 YYEKEE (reference sequence). V trimming: 5 bases; J trimming: 4 bases; junction bases outside the gene matches: 1. CDR3 protein: CASRGLAGPDTQYF. In DNA form, the CDR3 reads TGTGCCAGCAGGGGACTAGCGGGGCCAGATACGCAGTATTTT.

This rearrangement joins TRBV5-1 to TRBJ2-7; 7 bases agree with TRBD1. The CDR3 is made up of 15 amino acids. In germline, CDR1 is SGHRS, CDR2 YFSETQ. V gave up 3 bases and J gave up 3 bases; unmatched junction bases: 9. The CDR3 loop is CASSWGTVSRYEQYF. The CDR3 DNA is TGCGCCAGCAGCTGGGGGACAGTATCTCGCTACGAGCAGTACTTC.

V is TRBV28 and J is TRBJ1-2, with D hard to call. CDR1 and CDR2 from the germline V gene are MDHEN and SYDVKM. This CDR3 is 13 amino acids long. V shed 7 bases and J shed 4 bases, with 13 bases lying between them. CDR3 nucleotide sequence: TGTGCCAGCACATCATCACAGTTCTATGGCTACACCTTC. It is translated as CASTSSQFYGYTF.